This T cell receptor (beta chain) was observed in a study of early T cells in non-severe SARS-CoV-2 infection. The overall study: Sequencing was performed on bulk RNA from unsorted whole blood, leaving chains unpaired. Study results and limitations: Using VDJdb, the matching emphasized anti-spike CD8 responses while missing private and CD4 specificities.

Looked up from germline, CDR1 is SGDLS and CDR2 is YYNGEE. The V gene end was trimmed by 4 bases and the J gene end by 2 bases; junction bases not matched to a gene: 5. This CDR3 has 15 amino acids. The sample holds many counts of this clonotype. Its antigen is unidentified. Unique molecular identifiers tagged individual cDNA molecules. TCRdb recomputed calls from the 5' RACE reads with MiXCR, one row per CDR3 protein. The data contain 45,000 to 70,000 distinct CDR3 sequences, roughly 6.2% of them singletons. V and J are TRBV9 and TRBJ2-1; 8 positions match TRBD1. The sequenced material came from whole blood. The receptor was derived from an adult who was a healthcare worker with PCR-confirmed SARS-CoV-2 infection or an uninfected control (not recorded which). CDR3 DNA sequence: TGTGCCAGCAGCCTAACAGGGGGTACCTACAATGAGCAGTTCTTC. Its protein is CASSLTGGTYNEQFF.